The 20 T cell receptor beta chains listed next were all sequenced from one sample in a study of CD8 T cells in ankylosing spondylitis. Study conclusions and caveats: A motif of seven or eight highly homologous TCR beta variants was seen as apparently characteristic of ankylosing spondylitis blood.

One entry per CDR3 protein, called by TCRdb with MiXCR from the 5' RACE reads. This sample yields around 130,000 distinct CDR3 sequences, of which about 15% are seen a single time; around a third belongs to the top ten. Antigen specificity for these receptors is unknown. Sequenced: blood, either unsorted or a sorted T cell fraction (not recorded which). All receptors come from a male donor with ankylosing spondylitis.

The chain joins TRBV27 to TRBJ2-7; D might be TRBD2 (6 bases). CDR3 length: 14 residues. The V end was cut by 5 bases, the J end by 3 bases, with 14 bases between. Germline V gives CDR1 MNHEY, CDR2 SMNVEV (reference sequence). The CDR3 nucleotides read TGTGCCAGCAGTGCCCGGGGCGGGGACTACGAGCAGTACTTC. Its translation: CASSARGGDYEQYF.

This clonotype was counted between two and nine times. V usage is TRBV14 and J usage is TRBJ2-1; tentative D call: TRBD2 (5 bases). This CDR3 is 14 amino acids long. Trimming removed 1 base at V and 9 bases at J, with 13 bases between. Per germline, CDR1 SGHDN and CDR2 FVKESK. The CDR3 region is CASSQAAYAGEQFF. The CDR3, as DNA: TGTGCCAGCAGCCAAGCGGCCTACGCGGGTGAGCAGTTCTTC.

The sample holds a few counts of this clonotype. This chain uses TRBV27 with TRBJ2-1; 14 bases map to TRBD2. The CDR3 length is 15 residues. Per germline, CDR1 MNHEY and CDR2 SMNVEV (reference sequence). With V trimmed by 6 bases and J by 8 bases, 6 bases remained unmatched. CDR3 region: CASSPTSGRAYEQFF. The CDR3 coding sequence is TGTGCCAGCAGCCCGACTAGCGGGAGGGCCTATGAGCAGTTCTTC.

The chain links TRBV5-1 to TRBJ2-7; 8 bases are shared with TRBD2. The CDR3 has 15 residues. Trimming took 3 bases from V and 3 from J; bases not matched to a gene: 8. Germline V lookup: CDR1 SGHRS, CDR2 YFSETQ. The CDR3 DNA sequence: TGCGCCAGCAGCTCTGACTCACTAGCGGACTACGAGCAGTACTTC. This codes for CASSSDSLADYEQYF.

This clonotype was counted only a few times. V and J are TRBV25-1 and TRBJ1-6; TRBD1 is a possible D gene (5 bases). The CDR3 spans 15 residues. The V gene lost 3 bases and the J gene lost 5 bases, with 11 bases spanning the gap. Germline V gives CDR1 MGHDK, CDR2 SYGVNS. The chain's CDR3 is CASSEQQENNSPLHF. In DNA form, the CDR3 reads TGTGCCAGCAGTGAGCAACAGGAAAATAATTCACCCCTCCACTTT. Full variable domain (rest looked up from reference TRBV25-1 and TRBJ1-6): EADIYQTPRYLVIGTGKKITLECSQTMGHDKMYWYQQDPGMELHLIHYSYGVNSTEKGDLSSESTVSRIRTEHFPLTLESARPSHTSQYLCASSEQQENNSPLHFGNGTRLTVT.

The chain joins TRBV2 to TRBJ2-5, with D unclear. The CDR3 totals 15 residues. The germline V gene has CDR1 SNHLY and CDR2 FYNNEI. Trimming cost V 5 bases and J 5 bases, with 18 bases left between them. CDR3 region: CASSSRETTWETQYF. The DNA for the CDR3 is TGTGCCAGCAGTTCCAGAGAAACAACATGGGAGACCCAGTACTTC.

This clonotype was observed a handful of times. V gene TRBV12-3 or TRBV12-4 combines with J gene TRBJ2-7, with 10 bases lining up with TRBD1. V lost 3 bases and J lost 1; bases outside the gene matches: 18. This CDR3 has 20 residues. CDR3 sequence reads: CASSFIIPGTGESPSYEQYF. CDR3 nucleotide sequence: TGTGCCAGCAGTTTCATTATACCCGGGACAGGGGAGTCTCCTTCCTACGAGCAGTACTTC.

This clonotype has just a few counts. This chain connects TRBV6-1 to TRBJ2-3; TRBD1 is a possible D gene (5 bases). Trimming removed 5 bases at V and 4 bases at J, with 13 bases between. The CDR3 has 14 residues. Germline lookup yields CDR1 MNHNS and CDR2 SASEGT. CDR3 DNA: TGTGCCAGCAGTCCAGTTTGGGGCGCAGATACGCAGTATTTT. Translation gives CASSPVWGADTQYF.

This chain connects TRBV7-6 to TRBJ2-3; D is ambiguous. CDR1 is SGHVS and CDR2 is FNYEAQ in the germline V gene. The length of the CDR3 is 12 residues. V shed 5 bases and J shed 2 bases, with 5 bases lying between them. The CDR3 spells CASSLHTDTQYF. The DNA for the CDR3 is TGTGCCAGCAGCCTGCACACAGATACGCAGTATTTT.

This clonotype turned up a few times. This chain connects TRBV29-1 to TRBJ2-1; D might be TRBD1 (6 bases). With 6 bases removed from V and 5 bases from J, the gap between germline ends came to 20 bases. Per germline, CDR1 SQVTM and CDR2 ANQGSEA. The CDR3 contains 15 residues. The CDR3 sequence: CSVPTTGPPHNEQFF. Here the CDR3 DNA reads TGCAGCGTCCCGACGACAGGCCCACCCCACAATGAGCAGTTCTTC.

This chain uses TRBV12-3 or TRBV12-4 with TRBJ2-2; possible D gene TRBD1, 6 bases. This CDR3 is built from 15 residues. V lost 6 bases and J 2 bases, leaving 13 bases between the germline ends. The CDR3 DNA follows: TGTGCCAGCAGCCCCCGGACAGATAACACCGGGGAGCTGTTTTTT. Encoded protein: CASSPRTDNTGELFF.

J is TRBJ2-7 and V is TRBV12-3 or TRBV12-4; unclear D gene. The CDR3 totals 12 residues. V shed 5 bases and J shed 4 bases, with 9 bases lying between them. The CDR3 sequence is CASSRNSYEQYF. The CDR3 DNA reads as TGTGCCAGCAGTCGTAACTCTTACGAGCAGTACTTC.

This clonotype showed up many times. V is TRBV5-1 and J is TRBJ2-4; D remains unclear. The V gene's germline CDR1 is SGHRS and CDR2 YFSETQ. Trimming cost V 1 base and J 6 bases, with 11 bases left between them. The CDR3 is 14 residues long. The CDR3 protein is CASSLLGNRNIQYF. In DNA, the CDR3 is TGCGCCAGCAGCTTGCTCGGAAACAGAAACATTCAGTACTTC. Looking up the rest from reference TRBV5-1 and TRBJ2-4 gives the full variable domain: KAGVTQTPRYLIKTRGQQVTLSCSPISGHRSVSWYQQTPGQGLQFLFEYFSETQRNKGNFPGRFSGRQFSNSRSEMNVSTLELGDSALYLCASSLLGNRNIQYFGAGTRLSVL.

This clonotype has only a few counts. The CDR3 bases are TGCAGTGCTATATCGACTAGCGGGGGGGCCTACAATGAGCAGTTCTTC. This translates into CSAISTSGGAYNEQFF. V and J are TRBV20-1 and TRBJ2-1; TRBD2 agrees at 14 bases. From germline, CDR1 is DFQATT and CDR2 SNEGSKA (reference sequence). This CDR3 has 16 residues. The J segment lost 2 bases and the V segment lost 4 bases, leaving 4 bases of the junction unmatched.

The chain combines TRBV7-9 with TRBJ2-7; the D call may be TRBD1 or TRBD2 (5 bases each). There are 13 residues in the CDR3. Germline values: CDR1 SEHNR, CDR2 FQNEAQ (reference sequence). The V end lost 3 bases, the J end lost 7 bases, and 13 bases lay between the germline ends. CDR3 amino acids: CASSFDSPGEQYF. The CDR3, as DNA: TGTGCCAGCAGCTTCGACAGTCCGGGGGAGCAGTACTTC.

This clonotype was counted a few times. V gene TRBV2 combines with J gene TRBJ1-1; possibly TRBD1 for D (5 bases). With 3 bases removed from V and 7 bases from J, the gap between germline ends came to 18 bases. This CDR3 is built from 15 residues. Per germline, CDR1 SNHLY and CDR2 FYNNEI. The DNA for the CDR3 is TGTGCCAGCAGTGATGTTGACGACAGCTCCTTTGAAGCTTTCTTT. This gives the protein CASSDVDDSSFEAFF.

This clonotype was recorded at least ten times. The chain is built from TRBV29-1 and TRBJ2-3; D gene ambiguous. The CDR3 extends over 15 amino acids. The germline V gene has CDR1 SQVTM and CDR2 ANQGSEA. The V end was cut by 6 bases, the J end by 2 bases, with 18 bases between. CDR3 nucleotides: TGCAGCGTCGACGGAACGGGCACGAACACAGATACGCAGTATTTT. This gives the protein CSVDGTGTNTDTQYF.

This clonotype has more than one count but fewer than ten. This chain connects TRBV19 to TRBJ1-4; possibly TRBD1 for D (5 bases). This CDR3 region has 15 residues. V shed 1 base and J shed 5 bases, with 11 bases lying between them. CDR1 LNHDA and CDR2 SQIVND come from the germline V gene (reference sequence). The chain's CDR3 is CASSIGDGGNEKLFF. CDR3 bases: TGTGCCAGTAGTATAGGGGACGGAGGGAATGAAAAACTGTTTTTT.

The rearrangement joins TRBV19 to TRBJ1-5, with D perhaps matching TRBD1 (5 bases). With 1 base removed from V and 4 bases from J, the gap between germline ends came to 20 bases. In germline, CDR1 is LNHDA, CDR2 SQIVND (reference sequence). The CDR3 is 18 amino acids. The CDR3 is CASSIVWGMDGGNQPQHF. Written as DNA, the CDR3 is TGTGCCAGTAGTATAGTTTGGGGGATGGACGGAGGTAATCAGCCCCAGCATTTT.

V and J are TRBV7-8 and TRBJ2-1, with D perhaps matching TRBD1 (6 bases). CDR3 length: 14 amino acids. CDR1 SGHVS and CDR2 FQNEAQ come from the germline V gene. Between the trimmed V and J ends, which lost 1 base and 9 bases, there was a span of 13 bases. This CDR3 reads CASSLGTGRGEQFF. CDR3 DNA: TGTGCCAGCAGCTTAGGCACAGGGAGAGGTGAGCAGTTCTTC. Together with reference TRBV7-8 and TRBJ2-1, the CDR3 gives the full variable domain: GAGVSQSPRYKVAKRGQDVALRCDPISGHVSLFWYQQALGQGPEFLTYFQNEAQLDKSGLPSDRFFAERPEGSVSTLKIQRTQQEDSAVYLCASSLGTGRGEQFFGPGTRLTVL.